This paragraph covers one T cell receptor beta chain sequence. Antigen specificity is unknown. Germline assignment: CDR1 GTSNPN and CDR2 SVGIG (reference sequence). This CDR3 is built from 14 residues. V lost 1 base and J 0 bases, leaving 6 bases between the germline ends. The authors incorporated unique molecular identifiers into the TCR beta cDNA libraries. TCRdb redid the calling of the PCR reads with MiXCR, one entry per CDR3 protein. The sample records roughly 800,000 distinct CDR3 sequences, more than 45% being singletons. The data originate from a study of post-analysis software for immune sequencing data. Study-wide findings and caveats: Relative to controls, patients had 5 or 6 TRBV segments at higher frequency, with TRBV5-6, TRBV5-1 and TRBV20-1 among these.

The TCR originated in a girl between 5 and 17 years old with multiple sclerosis. The V and J genes are TRBV30 and TRBJ1-4, with D possibly matching TRBD1 (6 bases). The sample comprised blood. As DNA, the CDR3 is TGTGCCTGGAGTGGGACAGCAACTAATGAAAAACTGTTTTTT. It encodes CAWSGTATNEKLFF.